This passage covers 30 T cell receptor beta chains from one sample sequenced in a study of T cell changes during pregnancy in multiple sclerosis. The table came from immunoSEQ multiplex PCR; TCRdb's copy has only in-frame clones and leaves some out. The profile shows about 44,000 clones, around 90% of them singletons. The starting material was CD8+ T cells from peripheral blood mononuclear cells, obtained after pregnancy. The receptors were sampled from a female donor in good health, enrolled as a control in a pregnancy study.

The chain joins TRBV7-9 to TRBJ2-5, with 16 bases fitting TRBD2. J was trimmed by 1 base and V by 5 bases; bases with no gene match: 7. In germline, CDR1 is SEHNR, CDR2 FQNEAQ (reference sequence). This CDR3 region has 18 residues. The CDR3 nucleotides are TGTGCCAGCAGCCCCCCGGGACTAGCGGGGGGGATCCAAGAGACCCAGTACTTC. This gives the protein CASSPPGLAGGIQETQYF.

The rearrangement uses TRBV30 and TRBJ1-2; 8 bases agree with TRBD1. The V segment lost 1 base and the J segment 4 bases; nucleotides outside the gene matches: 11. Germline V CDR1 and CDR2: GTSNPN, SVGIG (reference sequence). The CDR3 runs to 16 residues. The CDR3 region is CAWSAWKDRVGYGYTF. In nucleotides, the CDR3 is TGTGCCTGGAGTGCTTGGAAGGACAGGGTCGGCTATGGCTACACCTTC.

The chain's CDR3 is CASSEWQIPEQYF. The DNA of the CDR3 is TGTGCCAGCAGTGAGTGGCAAATTCCCGAGCAGTACTTC. This chain links TRBV6-1 with TRBJ2-7; D not resolved. Germline V CDR1 and CDR2: MNHNS, SASEGT. The CDR3 is 13 amino acids. V gave up 3 bases and J gave up 6 bases, with 12 bases separating them.

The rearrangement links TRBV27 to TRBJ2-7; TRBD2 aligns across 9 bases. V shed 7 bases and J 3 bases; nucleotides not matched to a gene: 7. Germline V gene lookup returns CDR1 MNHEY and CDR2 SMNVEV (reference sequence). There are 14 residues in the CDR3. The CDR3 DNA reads TGTGCCAGCACCCCGACTAGCGGCTTCTACGAGCAGTACTTC. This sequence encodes CASTPTSGFYEQYF.

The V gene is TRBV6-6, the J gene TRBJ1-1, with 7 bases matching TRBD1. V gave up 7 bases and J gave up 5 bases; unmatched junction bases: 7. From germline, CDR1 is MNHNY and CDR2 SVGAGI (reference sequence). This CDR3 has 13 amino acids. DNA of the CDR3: TGTGCCAGCAACTCAGGGGGAGGTACTGAAGCTTTCTTT. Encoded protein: CASNSGGGTEAFF.

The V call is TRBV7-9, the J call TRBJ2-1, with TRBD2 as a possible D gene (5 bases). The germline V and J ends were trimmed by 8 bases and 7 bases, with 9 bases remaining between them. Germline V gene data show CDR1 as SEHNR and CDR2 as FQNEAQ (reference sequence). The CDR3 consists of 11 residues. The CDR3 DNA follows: TGTGCCAGCGGGCCGGGGAATGAGCAGTTCTTC. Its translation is CASGPGNEQFF.

The CDR3 DNA sequence: TGTGCCAGCAGAAAGCAGGGAACTGAAGCTTTCTTT. This codes for CASRKQGTEAFF. V usage is TRBV28 and J usage is TRBJ1-1; tentatively, D is TRBD1 (5 bases). The V end lost 6 bases, the J end lost 5 bases, and 10 bases lay between the germline ends. This CDR3 has 12 amino acids. From germline, CDR1 is MDHEN and CDR2 SYDVKM.

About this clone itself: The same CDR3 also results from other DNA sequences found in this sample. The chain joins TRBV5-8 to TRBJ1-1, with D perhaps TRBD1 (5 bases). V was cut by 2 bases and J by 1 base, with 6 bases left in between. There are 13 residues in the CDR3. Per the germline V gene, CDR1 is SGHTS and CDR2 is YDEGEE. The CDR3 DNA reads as TGTGCCAGCAGCTTCACAGGGAACACTGAAGCTTTCTTT. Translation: CASSFTGNTEAFF. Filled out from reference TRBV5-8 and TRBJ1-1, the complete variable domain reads EAGVTQSPTHLIKTRGQQATLRCSPISGHTSVYWYQQALGLGLQFLLWYDEGEERNRGNFPPRFSGRQFPNYSSELNVNALELEDSALYLCASSFTGNTEAFFGQGTRLTVV.

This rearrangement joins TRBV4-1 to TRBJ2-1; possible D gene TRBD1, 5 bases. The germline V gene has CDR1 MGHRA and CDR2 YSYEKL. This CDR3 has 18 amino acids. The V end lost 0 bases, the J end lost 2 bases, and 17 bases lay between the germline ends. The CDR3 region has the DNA TGCGCCAGCAGCCAAGAAGCTCCTATACAGGCTGCCTACAATGAGCAGTTCTTC. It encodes CASSQEAPIQAAYNEQFF.

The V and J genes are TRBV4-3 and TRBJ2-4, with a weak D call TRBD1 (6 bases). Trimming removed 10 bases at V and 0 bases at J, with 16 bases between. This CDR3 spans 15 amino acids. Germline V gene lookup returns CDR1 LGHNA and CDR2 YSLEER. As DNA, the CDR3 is TGCGCCACCTCTTCGGGACACCCAGCCAAAAACATTCAGTACTTC. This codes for CATSSGHPAKNIQYF.

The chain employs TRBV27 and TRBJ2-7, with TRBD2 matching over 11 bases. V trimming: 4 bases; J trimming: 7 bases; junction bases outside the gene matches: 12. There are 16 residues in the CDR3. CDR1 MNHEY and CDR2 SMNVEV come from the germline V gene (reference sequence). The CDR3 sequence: CASSSGLAAWAREQYF. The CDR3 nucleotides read TGTGCCAGCAGTTCGGGACTAGCGGCTTGGGCGCGGGAGCAGTACTTC.

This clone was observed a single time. CDR3 loop: CASSSGQGGTQYF. The CDR3, as DNA: TGTGCCAGCAGTTCCGGACAGGGAGGGACCCAGTACTTC. This chain connects TRBV27 to TRBJ2-5; TRBD1 aligns across 8 bases. Germline V CDR1 and CDR2: MNHEY, SMNVEV (reference sequence). With V trimmed by 4 bases and J by 7 bases, 5 bases remained unmatched. The CDR3 contains 13 residues.

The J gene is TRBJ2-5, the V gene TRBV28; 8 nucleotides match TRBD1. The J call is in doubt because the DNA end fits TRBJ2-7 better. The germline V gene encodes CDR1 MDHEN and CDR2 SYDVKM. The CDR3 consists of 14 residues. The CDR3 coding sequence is TGTGCCAGCGCGGACAGGGAGGACTCCTACGAGCAGTACTTC. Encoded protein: CASADREDSYEQYF.

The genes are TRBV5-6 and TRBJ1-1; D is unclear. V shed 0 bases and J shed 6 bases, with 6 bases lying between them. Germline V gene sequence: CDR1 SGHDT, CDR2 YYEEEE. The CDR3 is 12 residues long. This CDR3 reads CASSLAVAEAFF. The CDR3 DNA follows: TGTGCCAGCAGCTTGGCGGTCGCTGAAGCTTTCTTT.

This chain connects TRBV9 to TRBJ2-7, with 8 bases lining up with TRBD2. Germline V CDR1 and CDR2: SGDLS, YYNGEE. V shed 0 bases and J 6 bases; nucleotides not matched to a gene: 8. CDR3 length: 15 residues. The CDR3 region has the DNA TGTGCCAGCAGCGTAGGCGGGGGGCTAGCCGGCGAGCAGTACTTC. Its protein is CASSVGGGLAGEQYF.

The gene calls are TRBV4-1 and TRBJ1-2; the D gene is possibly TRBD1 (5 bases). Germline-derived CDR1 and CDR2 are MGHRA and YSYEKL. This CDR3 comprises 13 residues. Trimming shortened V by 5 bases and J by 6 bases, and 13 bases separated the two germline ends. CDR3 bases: TGCGCCAGCAGCGCCGGGACTGTCCATGGCTACACCTTC. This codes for CASSAGTVHGYTF.

The CDR3 DNA reads as TGTGCCAGCAGGCTTAACTTGAACACTGAAGCTTTCTTT. Its protein product is CASRLNLNTEAFF. The chain has TRBV27 and TRBJ1-1; unclear D gene. Germline V gene data show CDR1 as MNHEY and CDR2 as SMNVEV (reference sequence). Trimming stripped 6 bases from V and 0 bases from J, with 8 bases between. The CDR3 sequence is 13 residues long.

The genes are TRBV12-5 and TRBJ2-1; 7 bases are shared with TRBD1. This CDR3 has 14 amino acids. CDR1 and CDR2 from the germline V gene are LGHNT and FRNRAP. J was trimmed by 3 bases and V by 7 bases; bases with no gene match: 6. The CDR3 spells CASAPRDSYNEQFF. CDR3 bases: TGTGCTAGTGCTCCCCGGGACAGCTACAATGAGCAGTTCTTC.

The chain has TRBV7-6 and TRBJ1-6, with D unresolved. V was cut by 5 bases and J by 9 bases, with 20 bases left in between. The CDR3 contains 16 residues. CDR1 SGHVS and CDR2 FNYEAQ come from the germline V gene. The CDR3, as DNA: TGTGCCAGCAGCATGGGCCGGCCCTCAGCTGGTTCACCCCTCCACTTT. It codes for CASSMGRPSAGSPLHF.

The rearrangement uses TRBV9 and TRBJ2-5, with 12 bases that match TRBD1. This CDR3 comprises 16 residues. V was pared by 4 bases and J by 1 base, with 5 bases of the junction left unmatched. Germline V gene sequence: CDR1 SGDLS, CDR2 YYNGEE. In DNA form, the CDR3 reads TGTGCCAGCAGCTATAGGGGACAGGGGGCCCAAGAGACCCAGTACTTC. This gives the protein CASSYRGQGAQETQYF.

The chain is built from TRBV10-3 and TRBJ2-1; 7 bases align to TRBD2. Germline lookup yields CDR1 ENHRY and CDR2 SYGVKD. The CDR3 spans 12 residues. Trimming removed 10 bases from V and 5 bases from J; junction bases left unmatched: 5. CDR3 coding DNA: TGTGCCACCGATGGGGGGGACAATGAGCAGTTCTTC. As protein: CATDGGDNEQFF.

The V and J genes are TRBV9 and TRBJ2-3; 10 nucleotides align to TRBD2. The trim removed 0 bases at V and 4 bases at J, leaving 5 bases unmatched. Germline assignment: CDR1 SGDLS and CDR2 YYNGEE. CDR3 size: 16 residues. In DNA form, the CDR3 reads TGTGCCAGCAGCGTAGGAAGGACTAGCGGCGCAGATACGCAGTATTTT. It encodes CASSVGRTSGADTQYF.

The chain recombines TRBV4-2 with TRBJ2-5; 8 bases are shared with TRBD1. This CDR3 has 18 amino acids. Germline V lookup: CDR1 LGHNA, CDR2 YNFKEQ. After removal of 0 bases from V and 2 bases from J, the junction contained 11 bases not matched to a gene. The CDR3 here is CASSQDRRRGQGQETQYF. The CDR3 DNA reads TGTGCCAGCAGCCAAGACCGAAGAAGAGGACAGGGACAAGAGACCCAGTACTTC.

CDR3 nucleotide sequence: TGTGCCAGCAGTGTTAGGCGGGGGGGCACGGGAGAGACCCAGTACTTC. Protein: CASSVRRGGTGETQYF. V is TRBV2 and J is TRBJ2-5; 9 nucleotides match TRBD2. Germline lookup yields CDR1 SNHLY and CDR2 FYNNEI. The CDR3 totals 16 residues. V was pared by 4 bases and J by 4 bases, with 10 bases of the junction left unmatched.

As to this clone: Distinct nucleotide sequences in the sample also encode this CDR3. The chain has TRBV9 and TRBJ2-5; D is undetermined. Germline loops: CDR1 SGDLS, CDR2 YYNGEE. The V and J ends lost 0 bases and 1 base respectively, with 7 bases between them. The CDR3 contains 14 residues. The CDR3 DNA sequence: TGTGCCAGCAGCGTAGCCGGTTCCCAAGAGACCCAGTACTTC. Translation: CASSVAGSQETQYF.

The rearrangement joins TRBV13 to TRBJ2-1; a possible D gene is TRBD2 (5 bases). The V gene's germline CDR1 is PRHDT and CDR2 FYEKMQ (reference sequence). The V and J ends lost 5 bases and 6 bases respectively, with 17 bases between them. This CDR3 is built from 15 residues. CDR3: CASSVRETISNEQFF. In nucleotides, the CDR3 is TGTGCCAGCAGCGTACGGGAAACTATCAGCAATGAGCAGTTCTTC.

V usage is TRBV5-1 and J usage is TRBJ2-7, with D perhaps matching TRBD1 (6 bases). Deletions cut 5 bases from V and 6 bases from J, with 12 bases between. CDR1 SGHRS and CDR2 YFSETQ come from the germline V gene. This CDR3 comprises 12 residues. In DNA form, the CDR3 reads TGCGCCAGCAGGATGACAGGCTCCGAGCAGTACTTC. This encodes CASRMTGSEQYF.

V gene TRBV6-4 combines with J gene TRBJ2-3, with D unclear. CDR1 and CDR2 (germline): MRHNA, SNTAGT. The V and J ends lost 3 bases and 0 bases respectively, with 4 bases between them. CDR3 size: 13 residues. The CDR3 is CASSEYSTDTQYF. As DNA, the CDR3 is TGTGCCAGCAGTGAATATAGCACAGATACGCAGTATTTT.

CDR3 loop: CASRADTQYF. CDR3 DNA: TGTGCCAGCAGGGCCGATACGCAGTATTTT. The gene calls are TRBV6-5 and TRBJ2-3; D remains unclear. The length of the CDR3 is 10 residues. Germline V gene data show CDR1 as MNHEY and CDR2 as SVGAGI. With 6 bases removed from V and 6 bases from J, the gap between germline ends came to 4 bases.

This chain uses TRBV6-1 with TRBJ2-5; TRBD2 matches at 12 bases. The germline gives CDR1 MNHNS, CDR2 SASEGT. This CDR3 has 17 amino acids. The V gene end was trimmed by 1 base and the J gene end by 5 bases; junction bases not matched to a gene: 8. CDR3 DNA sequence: TGTGCCAGCAGTGAAGTCCTAGCGGGGGGGGGAGGTGAGACCCAGTACTTC. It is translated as CASSEVLAGGGGETQYF.